These T cell receptor beta chains were read from a single sample in a study of beta chain features in type 1 diabetes. Measured with immunoSEQ multiplex PCR; TCRdb has only the in-frame clones, and not every one. This sample has more than 300,000 clones, with around 15% found just once. Sequences were obtained from naive CD4+ T cells from blood. Receptor source: a woman under 30 in good health. The CDR3 runs from the conserved cysteine through the conserved F or W. D genes are given only for firm matches. Size is stated for part of the rows, as once, few or many counts, or as a class when the clone is expanded.

TRBJ2-7 | few | TRBV7-2 | - | CASSRELPYEQYF | TGTGCCAGCAGCCGGGAACTCCCCTACGAGCAGTACTTC
TRBJ2-5 | - | TRBV2 | TRBD2 | CASSGLAGTETQYF | TGTGCCAGTTCGGGACTAGCGGGAACAGAGACCCAGTACTTC
TRBJ1-3 | - | TRBV6-5 | - | CASSYSSPLSGNTIYF | TGTGCCAGCAGTTACTCGTCCCCTTTATCTGGAAACACCATATATTTT
TRBJ2-2 | few | TRBV30 | - | CAWTRAASGELFF | TGTGCCTGGACGAGGGCTGCGTCCGGGGAGCTGTTTTTT
TRBJ1-4 | few | TRBV5-1 | - | CASSSRQMGNEKLFF | TGCGCCAGCAGCTCCCGACAGATGGGGAATGAAAAACTGTTTTTT
TRBJ2-7 | few | TRBV10-3 | - | CAISESPSLLEQYF | TGTGCCATCAGTGAGTCGCCTAGCTTACTCGAGCAGTACTTC
TRBJ2-5 | few | TRBV18 | TRBD2 | CASSRTRETQYF | TGTGCCAGCTCACGGACTAGGGAGACCCAGTACTTC
TRBJ2-1 | - | TRBV28 | TRBD1 | CASSPQGFLYNEQFF | TGTGCCAGCAGTCCACAGGGGTTCCTCTACAATGAGCAGTTCTTC
TRBJ2-1 | - | TRBV7-3 | TRBD2 | CASSSGLAGANEQFF | TGTGCCAGCAGCTCGGGACTAGCGGGAGCTAATGAGCAGTTCTTC
TRBJ1-1 | few | TRBV29-1 | TRBD1 | CSAQHRGANTEAFF | TGCAGCGCCCAGCACAGGGGGGCGAACACTGAAGCTTTCTTT
TRBJ2-1 | few | TRBV14 | - | CASSQDTYTYNEQFF | TGTGCCAGCAGCCAAGATACGTATACATACAATGAGCAGTTCTTC
TRBJ2-7 | - | TRBV5-1 | TRBD2 | CASSSGLAGVNEQYF | TGCGCCAGCAGCTCCGGACTAGCGGGAGTTAACGAGCAGTACTTC
TRBJ2-7 | - | TRBV28 | - | CASSQAYPYEQYF | TGTGCCAGCAGCCAGGCATATCCCTACGAGCAGTACTTC
TRBJ1-2 | few | TRBV29-1 | TRBD1 | CSVQQGVGYTF | TGCAGCGTGCAACAGGGGGTTGGCTACACCTTC
TRBJ1-1 | few | TRBV7-8 | TRBD1 | CASSLGGTGFVTEAFF | TGTGCCAGCAGCCTAGGGGGGACAGGTTTCGTAACTGAAGCTTTCTTT
TRBJ2-3 | few | TRBV7-2 | - | CASSARWTDTQYF | TGTGCCAGCAGCGCGCGGTGGACAGATACGCAGTATTTT
TRBJ2-3 | few | TRBV4-2 | TRBD2 | CASSQEASGPFDTQYF | TGTGCCAGCAGCCAAGAGGCTAGCGGCCCATTTGATACGCAGTATTTT
TRBJ1-1 | few | TRBV28 | - | CASYGNTEAFF | TGTGCCAGTTACGGGAACACTGAAGCTTTCTTT
TRBJ2-4 | - | TRBV14 | TRBD1 | CASSQRQGQNIQYF | TGTGCCAGCAGCCAAAGACAGGGCCAAAACATTCAGTACTTC
TRBJ2-1 | few | TRBV5-1 | - | CASSLVQENEQFF | TGCGCCAGCAGCTTGGTGCAGGAAAATGAGCAGTTCTTC
TRBJ2-2 | few | TRBV29-1 | TRBD2 | CSVEGPGLAGDIRNTGELFF | TGCAGCGTTGAAGGACCGGGACTAGCGGGAGATATCAGGAACACCGGGGAGCTGTTTTTT
TRBJ2-1 | - | TRBV5-4 | TRBD2 | CASSLGLAGRNEQFF | TGTGCCAGCAGCTTGGGCCTAGCGGGACGAAATGAGCAGTTCTTC
TRBJ1-1 | few | TRBV11-2 | - | CASSLIPDSEAFF | TGTGCCAGCAGCTTAATTCCGGACTCTGAAGCTTTCTTT
TRBJ2-1 | few | TRBV28 | TRBD1 | CASSSPGQVYNEQFF | TGTGCCAGCAGTTCCCCGGGACAGGTCTACAATGAGCAGTTCTTC
TRBJ2-7 | few | TRBV6-5 | TRBD1 | CASSYLGQLSSYEQYF | TGTGCCAGCAGTTACTTGGGACAGCTAAGCTCCTACGAGCAGTACTTC
TRBJ2-1 | few | TRBV21-1 | - | CASKRTDYNEQFF | TGTGCCAGCAAGAGGACAGACTACAATGAGCAGTTCTTC
TRBJ1-5 | - | TRBV2 | TRBD1 | CASSEQGSPQPQHF | TGTGCCAGCAGCGAACAGGGGTCCCCCCAGCCCCAGCATTTT
TRBJ2-6 | - | TRBV5-1 | TRBD1 | CASSWDRGAGANVLTF | TGCGCCAGCAGCTGGGACAGGGGGGCCGGGGCCAACGTCCTGACTTTC
TRBJ2-1 | few | TRBV2 | TRBD1 | CASSRQGHNEQFF | TGTGCCAGCAGTAGACAGGGGCACAATGAGCAGTTCTTC
TRBJ1-1 | few | TRBV18 | TRBD1 | CASSPTGATEAFF | TGTGCCAGCTCACCTACAGGGGCCACTGAAGCTTTCTTT
TRBJ2-5 | - | TRBV29-1 | TRBD2 | CSVLPSGSPETQYF | TGCAGCGTTTTGCCTAGCGGGAGTCCAGAGACCCAGTACTTC
TRBJ2-7 | - | TRBV19 | - | CASSIGQTPRYEQYF | TGTGCCAGTAGTATAGGCCAGACTCCACGCTACGAGCAGTACTTC
TRBJ2-1 | - | TRBV2 | TRBD1 | CAGSRDRGRDEQFF | TGTGCCGGAAGTAGGGACAGGGGGCGCGATGAGCAGTTCTTC
TRBJ2-1 | few | TRBV5-1 | TRBD1 | CASSLTGSDNEQFF | TGCGCCAGCAGCCTGACAGGGTCAGACAATGAGCAGTTCTTC
TRBJ2-1 | - | TRBV18 | - | CASSSGQNSYNEQFF | TGTGCCAGCTCTAGTGGACAGAACTCCTACAATGAGCAGTTCTTC
TRBJ2-3 | - | TRBV7-2 | TRBD2 | CASTGLAGADTQYF | TGTGCCAGCACGGGACTAGCGGGGGCAGATACGCAGTATTTT
TRBJ1-5 | - | TRBV20-1 | - | CSAAGQPQHF | TGCAGTGCTGCGGGGCAGCCCCAGCATTTT
TRBJ2-6 | few | TRBV6-1 | - | CASSERGFPSGANVLTF | TGTGCCAGCAGTGAAAGGGGGTTTCCCTCTGGGGCCAACGTCCTGACTTTC
TRBJ2-7 | - | TRBV30 | - | CAWGTGLTYEQYF | TGTGCCTGGGGTACAGGGTTGACCTACGAGCAGTACTTC
TRBJ2-2 | - | TRBV7-9 | TRBD1 | CASSLTGGYSGELFF | TGTGCCAGCAGCTTGACAGGGGGTTACTCCGGGGAGCTGTTTTTT
TRBJ1-1 | few | TRBV4-3 | - | CARISRVTNTEAFF | TGCGCCAGGATTTCCAGGGTCACGAACACTGAAGCTTTCTTT
TRBJ1-2 | few | TRBV5-1 | - | CASSQSEANYGYTF | TGCGCCAGCAGCCAGTCGGAGGCTAACTATGGCTACACCTTC
TRBJ2-1 | - | TRBV5-1 | - | CASSSGLLTYNEQFF | TGCGCCAGCAGCTCAGGACTTTTAACCTACAATGAGCAGTTCTTC
TRBJ2-7 | - | TRBV28 | - | CASSLQYEQYF | TGTGCCAGCAGTTTGCAGTACGAGCAGTACTTC
TRBJ2-7 | - | TRBV28 | TRBD1 | CASTDRRRQYF | TGTGCCAGCACGGACAGGCGGAGGCAGTACTTC
TRBJ2-2 | - | TRBV4-1 | - | CASSQDPVTGELFF | TGCGCCAGCAGCCAAGATCCAGTCACCGGGGAGCTGTTTTTT
TRBJ2-7 | few | TRBV9 | TRBD2 | CASSVGEGIGFYEQYF | TGTGCCAGCAGCGTAGGGGAGGGTATTGGCTTCTACGAGCAGTACTTC
TRBJ2-2 | - | TRBV9 | - | CASSVRQAGIGELFF | TGTGCCAGCAGCGTTAGACAGGCGGGTATCGGGGAGCTGTTTTTT
TRBJ2-3 | - | TRBV10-3 | TRBD1 | CAISESRAGGTDTQYF | TGTGCCATCAGTGAGTCGAGGGCAGGGGGAACAGATACGCAGTATTTT
TRBJ2-7 | - | TRBV6-1 | TRBD1 | CASSPRGQYEQYF | TGTGCCAGCAGCCCTCGGGGACAGTACGAGCAGTACTTC
TRBJ1-2 | few | TRBV30 | - | CAWSVEGRYGYTF | TGTGCCTGGAGTGTGGAGGGGCGATATGGCTACACCTTC
TRBJ1-2 | - | TRBV30 | - | CAWSPLRGNYGYTF | TGTGCCTGGAGTCCTCTAAGGGGGAACTATGGCTACACCTTC
TRBJ2-5 | few | TRBV5-4 | - | CASRRAGEGQETQYF | TGTGCCAGCAGGCGGGCCGGCGAGGGACAAGAGACCCAGTACTTC
TRBJ2-7 | few | TRBV11-1 | TRBD1 | CASSPRPGGSYEQYF | TGTGCCAGCAGCCCCCGGCCAGGGGGCTCCTACGAGCAGTACTTC
TRBJ2-7 | few | TRBV5-1 | TRBD2 | CASSSTSGRTYEQYF | TGCGCCAGCAGCTCTACTAGCGGGAGGACCTACGAGCAGTACTTC